This TCR beta chain was retrieved from a study of patients and donors after allogeneic stem cell transplantation. This clonotype was seen ten or more times. The CDR3 runs to 16 residues. V lost 5 bases and J 9 bases, leaving 20 bases between the germline ends. Germline values: CDR1 MNHEY, CDR2 SVGEGT. Via MiXCR, TCRdb re-called the RT-PCR reads, giving one row per CDR3 protein. The data show 7,500 to 10,000 distinct CDR3 sequences, approximately 6% seen once. The clonotype was recovered from a human donor who was either an allogeneic HSCT recipient or a stem cell or donor lymphocyte infusion donor (not recorded which). It is not recorded whose cells these are; they may come from a transplant donor. Sequenced material: blood, either unsorted or a sorted T cell fraction (not recorded which). This chain joins TRBV6-2 or TRBV6-3 and TRBJ1-6; D is perhaps TRBD1 (5 bases). In DNA form, the CDR3 reads TGTGCCAGCAGTCCATGGGACTCCCCCGACGGTTCACCCCTCCACTTT. It is translated as CASSPWDSPDGSPLHF.